Listed below are T cell receptor beta chains from one sample, sequenced in a study of shared clonotypes between healthy human individuals. Libraries were prepared by immunoSEQ multiplex PCR; TCRdb keeps only in-frame clonotypes and omits some of them. Of around 2.3 million clones in the sample, approximately 95% were seen once. Material for sequencing was naive CD4+ T cells sorted from blood. The source is a man younger than 35 in good health. Each CDR3 is given with its conserved first and last residue. A D gene is named only where the DNA matches it firmly. Size tells how often a clone was seen (once, few, many) or the class of an expanded clone, and some rows leave it out.

v_gene,abundance,len,j_gene,d_gene,CDR3nt,CDR3aa
TRBV5-4,-,15,TRBJ2-5,-,TGTGCCAGCAGCTTAGGGAGCGTCCCCAAGGAGACCCAGTACTTC,CASSLGSVPKETQYF
TRBV13,-,15,TRBJ1-4,-,TGTGCCAGCAGCTTCCGACAGCCAACTAATGAAAAACTGTTTTTT,CASSFRQPTNEKLFF
TRBV6-1,-,14,TRBJ2-7,-,TGTGCCAGCAGCCTCTCAGGGACCCCTTACGAGCAGTACTTC,CASSLSGTPYEQYF
TRBV10-3,-,14,TRBJ1-2,-,TGTGCCATCAGTGATTCCGGGGTGCCCGGTTCGGGCACCTTC,CAISDSGVPGSGTF
TRBV27,once,15,TRBJ2-4,TRBD1,TGTGCCAGCAGTTTATTAGGACAGGGGGGAAACATTCAGTACTTC,CASSLLGQGGNIQYF
TRBV5-5,-,14,TRBJ1-6,TRBD1,TGTGCCAGCAGCTCACGACAGGGCTCCTCACCCCTCCACTTT,CASSSRQGSSPLHF
TRBV4-1,-,17,TRBJ1-3,TRBD1,TGCGCCAGCAGCCAAGATCGAGACAGGGTTATAAGAAACACCATATATTTT,CASSQDRDRVIRNTIYF
TRBV19,-,16,TRBJ1-1,TRBD1,TGTGCCAGTAGGCCCGGGGCAGGGGGCGAAAACACTGAAGCTTTCTTT,CASRPGAGGENTEAFF
TRBV7-2,-,14,TRBJ2-7,-,TGTGCCAGCAGCTTAGGGCAGGGTTGGTACGAGCAGTACTTC,CASSLGQGWYEQYF
TRBV7-9,-,14,TRBJ1-2,-,TGTGCCAGCAGCTTACAGGGCCAGCTGCATGGCTACACCTTC,CASSLQGQLHGYTF
TRBV6-1,-,13,TRBJ2-7,-,TGTGCCAGCATGGAGAGGAACTCCTACGAGCAGTACTTC,CASMERNSYEQYF
TRBV6-5,-,13,TRBJ2-5,-,TGTGCCAGCAGTTACGGGGGGCGGGAGACCCAGTACTTC,CASSYGGRETQYF
TRBV28,-,14,TRBJ2-5,TRBD1,TGTGCCAGCAGGCCAGGGGGTAGCAGAGAGACCCAGTACTTC,CASRPGGSRETQYF
TRBV5-1,-,14,TRBJ2-6,-,TGCGCCAGCAGCTTAAGCTCTGGGGCCAACGTCCTGACTTTC,CASSLSSGANVLTF
TRBV30,-,15,TRBJ2-3,-,TGTGCCTGGAATGGAAACCCGGGAGTCACAGATACGCAGTATTTT,CAWNGNPGVTDTQYF
TRBV7-9,-,15,TRBJ1-4,-,TGTGCCAGCAGCCCGTTGCAGGCAACTAATGAAAAACTGTTTTTT,CASSPLQATNEKLFF
TRBV11-2,-,13,TRBJ1-2,TRBD1,TGTGCCAGCAGCTGGGACAGGAACTATGGCTACACCTTC,CASSWDRNYGYTF
TRBV18,-,13,TRBJ1-1,TRBD1,TGTGCCAGCTCACCGATGACAGGGACTGAAGCTTTCTTT,CASSPMTGTEAFF
TRBV5-1,-,15,TRBJ2-2,-,TGCGCCAGCAGCTTGGCAGGGTATGGGACCGGGGAGCTGTTTTTT,CASSLAGYGTGELFF
TRBV27,-,15,TRBJ2-7,-,TGTGCCAGCAGTTCCCTAGTGGGGTGGAAGGCCGAGCAGTACTTC,CASSSLVGWKAEQYF
TRBV5-1,-,16,TRBJ2-5,TRBD2,TGCGCCAGCAGTCGTAGGACTAGCGGGGGGGTAGAGACCCAGTACTTC,CASSRRTSGGVETQYF
TRBV10-3,-,12,TRBJ2-7,-,TGTGCCATCAGTGAGCGCATTTACGAGCAGTACTTC,CAISERIYEQYF
TRBV5-1,-,15,TRBJ2-1,-,TGCGCCAGCAGCTTGGGCCCCGAACAATACAATGAGCAGTTCTTC,CASSLGPEQYNEQFF
TRBV2,-,14,TRBJ1-1,-,TGTGCCAGCAGTGATAGTGGAGGGAACACTGAAGCTTTCTTT,CASSDSGGNTEAFF
TRBV6-1,-,13,TRBJ1-4,-,TGTGCCAGCAGGGATACAAAGAATGAAAAACTGTTTTTT,CASRDTKNEKLFF
TRBV5-1,-,13,TRBJ2-3,-,TGCGCCAGCAGCTTGTACAGCACTGATACGCAGTATTTT,CASSLYSTDTQYF
TRBV6-1,-,14,TRBJ1-5,TRBD1,TGTGCCAGCAGTGAAGTGTCAGGGGGACAGCCCCAGCATTTT,CASSEVSGGQPQHF
TRBV10-3,-,14,TRBJ1-6,TRBD1,TGTGCCATCAAGTCGACAGGGCTAAATTCACCCCTCCACTTT,CAIKSTGLNSPLHF
TRBV6-5,-,14,TRBJ2-3,-,TGTGCCAGCAGTCGGGGCCAGAGGGCAGATACGCAGTATTTT,CASSRGQRADTQYF
TRBV18,-,15,TRBJ2-2,TRBD2,TGTGCCAGCTCACCACTCGGGGGGGCCACCGGGGAGCTGTTTTTT,CASSPLGGATGELFF
TRBV2,-,15,TRBJ2-5,TRBD1,TGTGCCAGCAGTGTAGGACAGGGTCCTACGGAGACCCAGTACTTC,CASSVGQGPTETQYF
TRBV18,-,15,TRBJ1-3,-,TGTGCCAGCTCACCACTGGGGGGCGCGGAAAACACCATATATTTT,CASSPLGGAENTIYF
TRBV15,-,20,TRBJ2-6,TRBD1,TGTGCCACCAGCCCCATTCGCTTCGGACAGGCATTCTCTGGGGCCAACGTCCTGACTTTC,CATSPIRFGQAFSGANVLTF
TRBV29-1,-,17,TRBJ1-1,-,TGCAGCGTTGTATTCCGGCCGGGGGCCGGGGGGAACACTGAAGCTTTCTTT,CSVVFRPGAGGNTEAFF
TRBV15,-,17,TRBJ2-7,TRBD1,TGTGCCACCAGCAGAGATTTCGGGATGACAGGGAGCTACGAGCAGTACTTC,CATSRDFGMTGSYEQYF
TRBV7-6,-,15,TRBJ1-2,-,TGTGCCAGCAGCTTATCCCCCCAAGCTAACTATGGCTACACCTTC,CASSLSPQANYGYTF
TRBV5-1,-,15,TRBJ2-1,-,TGCGCCAGCAGCCCAATTATCACAGCTAACAATGAGCAGTTCTTC,CASSPIITANNEQFF
TRBV15,-,15,TRBJ1-6,TRBD1,TGTGCCACCAGCCGACAGGGGACCGATAATTCACCCCTCCACTTT,CATSRQGTDNSPLHF
TRBV5-8,-,16,TRBJ2-2,TRBD1,TGTGCCAGCAGCTTGCGGAGACAGGGAAACACCGGGGAGCTGTTTTTT,CASSLRRQGNTGELFF
TRBV10-3,-,15,TRBJ2-7,TRBD1,TGTGCCATCCGTATGGAGACCGGGACAGGCTACGAGCAGTACTTC,CAIRMETGTGYEQYF
TRBV27,-,15,TRBJ2-7,-,TGTGCCAGCAGTTTAGAAGGACAGTTCTCCTACGAGCAGTACTTC,CASSLEGQFSYEQYF
TRBV19,-,11,TRBJ2-5,-,TGTGCCAGTAGTATAAAGGAGACCCAGTACTTC,CASSIKETQYF
TRBV9,-,16,TRBJ2-3,TRBD1,TGTGCCAGCAGCACCCTGACAGGGACGGTTCCCAATACGCAGTATTTT,CASSTLTGTVPNTQYF
TRBV2,-,12,TRBJ2-7,-,TGTGCCAGCAAACCTATAGCGGAGGAGCAGTACTTC,CASKPIAEEQYF
TRBV28,-,13,TRBJ2-2,-,TGTGCCAGCAGTTTGGGCCCGCTCGGGGGGCTGTTTTTT,CASSLGPLGGLFF